This TCR beta chain derives from a study of T-cell memory formation after mild COVID-19. Many counts were recorded for this clonotype. TCRdb analysed the 5' RACE reads with MiXCR anew, one entry per CDR3 protein. The repertoire has fewer than 50,000 distinct CDR3 sequences, 7.3% of them found once; the top ten carry approximately 1.5%. This receptor was identified in a man aged 18 to 30 who had mild COVID-19 (a few samples of this study predate the infection). Cell type and time point are not known. The sequenced sample was PBMCs or a T cell subset sorted from them (not recorded which).

The CDR3, as DNA: TGCGCCAGCAGCTTGCGTCAGGGTAGCACAGATACGCAGTATTTT. It codes for CASSLRQGSTDTQYF. The chain has TRBV5-1 and TRBJ2-3, with D perhaps TRBD1 (5 bases). V lost 1 base and J lost 0, with 9 bases in between. The germline CDR1 and CDR2 sequences are SGHRS and YFSETQ. This CDR3 contains 15 residues.